These 19 T cell receptor beta chains share one sample of origin, sequenced in a study of CD8 T cells in ankylosing spondylitis. Study-wide results and caveats: Blood from ankylosing spondylitis patients appeared to carry a characteristic roughly eight-variant TCR beta motif.

MiXCR, applied by TCRdb to the 5' RACE reads, yields one record per CDR3 protein. Of 450,000 or so distinct CDR3 sequences listed, about 24% are singletons. No antigens are known for them. Sequenced sample: blood, either unsorted or a sorted T cell fraction (not recorded which). These receptors were collected from a male donor with ankylosing spondylitis.

This clonotype was found a few times. The chain has TRBV9 and TRBJ2-3; 11 nucleotides agree with TRBD2. This CDR3 is built from 17 residues. V shed 3 bases and J 0 bases; nucleotides not matched to a gene: 6. Germline loops: CDR1 SGDLS, CDR2 YYNGEE. Written as DNA, the CDR3 is TGTGCCAGCAGCGCCCGACTAGCGGGGATTAGCACAGATACGCAGTATTTT. The encoded protein is CASSARLAGISTDTQYF.

The table lists this clonotype with a few counts. The rearrangement joins TRBV10-3 to TRBJ2-7, with TRBD1 matching over 8 bases. Unmatched junction bases numbered 12, after V lost 11 bases and J lost 6 bases. Germline lookup yields CDR1 ENHRY and CDR2 SYGVKD. This CDR3 has 13 residues. The CDR3 nucleotides are TGTGCCGCGAAACAGGGGGAGTCCAGCGAGCAGTACTTC. Translated, it gives CAAKQGESSEQYF.

This rearrangement joins TRBV5-5 to TRBJ2-7; unclear D gene. Trimming cost V 1 base and J 6 bases, with 11 bases left between them. The CDR3 runs 13 residues. The germline gives CDR1 SGHKS, CDR2 YYEKEE (reference sequence). Here the CDR3 DNA reads TGTGCCAGCAGCTTGCCGACACCCTCCGAGCAGTACTTC. Amino acid sequence: CASSLPTPSEQYF.

This clonotype turned up a few times. The chain carries TRBV29-1 and TRBJ2-7; 9 positions match TRBD2. CDR3 length: 13 amino acids. V was clipped by 6 bases and J by 1 base; unmatched bases: 4. Germline V lookup: CDR1 SQVTM, CDR2 ANQGSEA. DNA of the CDR3: TGCAGCGTCAAGGGACTAGCATCCTACGAGCAGTACTTC. It specifies CSVKGLASYEQYF.

This clonotype was picked up many times. The V gene is TRBV7-8, the J gene TRBJ2-1; weak D call: TRBD1 (6 bases). The CDR3 is 13 residues long. Germline lookup yields CDR1 SGHVS and CDR2 FQNEAQ. Deletions cut 5 bases from V and 10 bases from J, with 15 bases between. CDR3 amino acids: CASSPDRRGEQFF. DNA for the CDR3: TGTGCCAGCAGCCCCGACAGGAGAGGGGAGCAGTTCTTC.

The CDR3 region has the DNA TGTGCCAGCAGGGAGTCTCTCGGACCCCCAGGCATTCAGTACTTC. Translated: CASRESLGPPGIQYF. The V gene is TRBV12-3 or TRBV12-4, the J gene TRBJ2-4; the D is unclear. The CDR3 covers 15 residues. The V gene lost 6 bases and the J gene lost 9 bases, with 21 bases spanning the gap.

The V call is TRBV20-1, the J call TRBJ2-7; a weak D match, TRBD1 (6 bases). Germline CDR1 reads DFQATT; CDR2 reads SNEGSKA (reference sequence). Deletions cut 5 bases from V and 2 bases from J, with 16 bases between. The CDR3 is made up of 14 amino acids. The CDR3 reads CSAFGTTLTYEQYF. The CDR3 region has the DNA TGCAGTGCTTTCGGGACAACTTTAACCTACGAGCAGTACTTC.

This clonotype has at least ten counts. This chain connects TRBV5-1 to TRBJ2-2; maybe TRBD2 (5 bases). The CDR3 covers 13 residues. Looked up from germline, CDR1 is SGHRS and CDR2 is YFSETQ. V lost 1 base, J lost 5 bases, and 6 bases lay in between. The CDR3 sequence: CASSLTGTGELFF. The CDR3 bases are TGCGCCAGCAGCTTGACGGGGACCGGGGAGCTGTTTTTT.

This clonotype was counted a few times. The genes are TRBV20-1 and TRBJ2-3; tentatively, D is TRBD2 (5 bases). CDR1 is DFQATT, CDR2 SNEGSKA, per germline (reference sequence). This CDR3 has 11 residues. Trimming cost V 5 bases and J 6 bases, with 9 bases left between them. The CDR3 DNA sequence: TGCAGTGCTGATTCTAGCGATACGCAGTATTTT. Amino acid sequence: CSADSSDTQYF.

This clonotype was counted only a few times. The chain is built from TRBV4-1 and TRBJ2-1; weak D call: TRBD1 (7 bases). With 0 bases removed from V and 6 bases from J, the gap between germline ends came to 15 bases. CDR1 is MGHRA, CDR2 YSYEKL, per germline. This CDR3 is 16 amino acids long. This chain's CDR3 is CASSQDLRQGGNEQFF. In DNA, the CDR3 is TGCGCCAGCAGCCAAGACTTGAGACAGGGAGGCAATGAGCAGTTCTTC.

The rearrangement joins TRBV7-7 to TRBJ2-3; D uncertain. Trimming took off 4 bases at V and 0 bases at J, with 8 bases between the two ends. The CDR3 extends over 14 amino acids. Per germline, CDR1 SSHAT and CDR2 FNYEAQ (reference sequence). The CDR3 sequence is CASSSTFSTDTQYF. DNA of the CDR3: TGTGCCAGCAGCTCGACATTTAGCACAGATACGCAGTATTTT.

The rearrangement links TRBV5-1 to TRBJ1-1; D gene uncertain. Trimming removed 5 bases at V and 5 bases at J, with 13 bases between. The CDR3 is 13 residues long. The germline CDR1 and CDR2 sequences are SGHRS and YFSETQ. The chain's CDR3 is CASRKGTPTEAFF. CDR3 DNA sequence: TGCGCCAGCAGGAAGGGAACTCCAACTGAAGCTTTCTTT. Full variable domain (remainder filled in from reference TRBV5-1 and TRBJ1-1): KAGVTQTPRYLIKTRGQQVTLSCSPISGHRSVSWYQQTPGQGLQFLFEYFSETQRNKGNFPGRFSGRQFSNSRSEMNVSTLELGDSALYLCASRKGTPTEAFFGQGTRLTVV.

The V call is TRBV11-2, the J call TRBJ2-5, with unresolved D. Deletions cut 3 bases from V and 5 bases from J, with 10 bases between. CDR3 length equals 13 residues. Germline loops: CDR1 SGHAT, CDR2 FQNNGV. CDR3 nucleotide sequence: TGTGCCAGCAGCTTGAGCATACGGGAGACCCAGTACTTC. Protein sequence: CASSLSIRETQYF.

This clonotype was detected only once. The chain uses TRBV18 and TRBJ1-1; possible D gene TRBD1, 5 bases. The CDR3 spans 16 residues. Trimming took 3 bases from V and 1 from J, leaving 15 bases between them. CDR1 is KGHSH, CDR2 LQKENI, per germline. CDR3 in DNA: TGTGCCAGCTCACCCTACCCCCCGGGGGAGAACACTGAAGCTTTCTTT. It yields the protein CASSPYPPGENTEAFF.

The CDR3 DNA is TGCGCCAGCAGCCTAGCGGTGACCTACAATGAGCAGTTCTTC. This encodes CASSLAVTYNEQFF. J is TRBJ2-1 and V is TRBV5-1; 7 bases are a match to TRBD2. The ends lost 4 bases at V and 2 bases at J; junction bases unmatched: 3. Germline CDR1 reads SGHRS; CDR2 reads YFSETQ. The CDR3 spans 14 residues. Filled out from reference TRBV5-1 and TRBJ2-1, the complete variable domain reads KAGVTQTPRYLIKTRGQQVTLSCSPISGHRSVSWYQQTPGQGLQFLFEYFSETQRNKGNFPGRFSGRQFSNSRSEMNVSTLELGDSALYLCASSLAVTYNEQFFGPGTRLTVL.

The rearrangement links TRBV10-2 to TRBJ2-5; 10 bases agree with TRBD2. CDR3 length: 17 residues. The germline CDR1 and CDR2 sequences are WSHSY and SAAADI. V trimming: 2 bases; J trimming: 4 bases; junction bases outside the gene matches: 10. The CDR3 sequence: CASSEVFQREGGETQYF. CDR3 coding DNA: TGCGCCAGCAGTGAGGTATTCCAGCGGGAGGGCGGAGAGACCCAGTACTTC.

This clonotype was seen only a few times. The chain has TRBV24-1 and TRBJ1-5; the D is unclear. The CDR3 is 16 amino acids. Germline V gene sequence: CDR1 KGHDR, CDR2 SFDVKD. V lost 4 bases to trimming and J lost 0 bases, with 12 bases between them. The CDR3 DNA follows: TGTGCCACCAGTGAACGGGATAACTTTAGCAATCAGCCCCAGCATTTT. Translating it yields CATSERDNFSNQPQHF.

The rearrangement links TRBV3-1 to TRBJ2-7, with no clear D. The CDR3 is 13 residues long. Germline lookup yields CDR1 LGHDT and CDR2 YNNKEL (reference sequence). The CDR3 sequence: CASSQGGRAVPLV. CDR3 DNA sequence: TGTGCCAGCAGCCAAGGGGGTCGGGCGGTACCACTCGTC.

This clonotype was counted many times. The V and J genes are TRBV3-1 and TRBJ1-5; 7 positions match TRBD1. The CDR3 spans 14 residues. Trimming took 4 bases from V and 7 from J; bases not matched to a gene: 7. CDR1 and CDR2 (germline): LGHDT, YNNKEL (reference sequence). This chain's CDR3 is CASSLRTGQQPQHF. The CDR3 region has the DNA TGTGCCAGCAGCCTCCGGACAGGCCAACAGCCCCAGCATTTT.